These 27 T cell receptor beta chains were all obtained from the same sample, sequenced in a study of patients and donors after allogeneic stem cell transplantation. One entry per CDR3 protein, called by TCRdb with MiXCR from the RT-PCR reads. Among about a million distinct CDR3 sequences listed, about 20% were seen once. Sequenced input: blood, either unsorted or a sorted T cell fraction (not recorded which). The receptors were sampled from a human donor who was either an allogeneic HSCT recipient or a stem cell or donor lymphocyte infusion donor (not recorded which). It is not recorded whose cells these are; they may come from a transplant donor.

This rearrangement joins TRBV25-1 to TRBJ1-2, with D maybe TRBD1 (5 bases). Trimming shortened V by 7 bases and J by 7 bases, and 10 bases separated the two germline ends. From germline, CDR1 is MGHDK and CDR2 SYGVNS. The CDR3 contains 11 residues. The CDR3 loop is CASTGFFGYTF. In DNA, the CDR3 is TGTGCCAGCACAGGGTTCTTTGGCTACACCTTC.

This chain joins TRBV2 and TRBJ2-2; 9 bases align to TRBD1. V dropped 6 bases and J dropped 3; count of bases not matched to a gene: 5. Germline V gene lookup returns CDR1 SNHLY and CDR2 FYNNEI. The CDR3 runs 15 residues. Written as DNA, the CDR3 is TGTGCCAGCAGGGAACAGGGGGCGGACACCGGGGAGCTGTTTTTT. It encodes CASREQGADTGELFF.

This clonotype was counted between two and nine times. The V gene is TRBV12-3 or TRBV12-4, the J gene TRBJ1-2, with D maybe TRBD1 (6 bases). Trimming shortened V by 5 bases and J by 5 bases, and 15 bases separated the two germline ends. This CDR3 spans 14 amino acids. The CDR3 DNA reads TGTGCCAGCAGTCCCCGTGGGGACACTTATGGCTACACCTTC. It is translated as CASSPRGDTYGYTF.

V gene TRBV27 combines with J gene TRBJ2-7, with TRBD2 as a possible D gene (6 bases). The V end lost 5 bases, the J end lost 7 bases, and 21 bases lay between the germline ends. Germline lookup yields CDR1 MNHEY and CDR2 SMNVEV (reference sequence). This CDR3 region has 15 residues. The CDR3 reads CASSTRGAGTREQYF. The CDR3 DNA follows: TGTGCCAGCAGTACCCGAGGGGCGGGGACTCGTGAGCAGTACTTC.

This chain joins TRBV6-1 and TRBJ1-5; D perhaps matches TRBD1 (6 bases). V was cut by 5 bases and J by 4 bases, with 15 bases left in between. Germline CDR1 MNHNS, CDR2 SASEGT. There are 15 residues in the CDR3. The CDR3 DNA follows: TGTGCCAGCAGTACAGGGTTCCGCCATAATCAGCCCCAGCATTTT. Protein product: CASSTGFRHNQPQHF.

J is TRBJ1-5 and V is TRBV19, with D maybe TRBD1 (6 bases). Germline CDR1 and CDR2: LNHDA and SQIVND (reference sequence). V lost 2 bases to trimming and J lost 5 bases, with 22 bases between them. The CDR3 sequence is 18 residues long. In nucleotides, the CDR3 is TGTGCCAGTAGTATACAATCCCCGGGGGCGACACGACATCAGCCCCAGCATTTT. Translation: CASSIQSPGATRHQPQHF.

The V gene is TRBV15, the J gene TRBJ1-2; 9 nucleotides line up with TRBD1. V shed 3 bases and J 5 bases; nucleotides not matched to a gene: 10. The germline CDR1 and CDR2 sequences are LNHNV and YYDKDF (reference sequence). CDR3 length: 16 residues. This chain's CDR3 is CATSSGDGTGMYGYTF. The CDR3 coding sequence is TGTGCCACCAGCAGCGGCGATGGGACAGGGATGTATGGCTACACCTTC. Combining the CDR3 with reference TRBV15 and TRBJ1-2 gives the whole variable domain DAMVIQNPRYQVTQFGKPVTLSCSQTLNHNVMYWYQQKSSQAPKLLFHYYDKDFNNEADTPDNFQSRRPNTSFCFLDIRSPGLGDTAMYLCATSSGDGTGMYGYTFGSGTRLTVV.

The CDR3 protein is CASSAGTGAFEQYF. In DNA form, the CDR3 reads TGTGCCAGCAGCGCCGGGACAGGGGCGTTCGAGCAGTACTTC. V and J are TRBV9 and TRBJ2-7, with 10 bases identical to TRBD1. The CDR3 totals 14 residues. The V gene's germline CDR1 is SGDLS and CDR2 YYNGEE. With V trimmed by 3 bases and J by 6 bases, 6 bases remained unmatched.

The chain is built from TRBV18 and TRBJ1-5; D might be TRBD1 (6 bases). V lost 2 bases and J 0 bases, leaving 8 bases between the germline ends. The CDR3 has 15 residues. Germline CDR1 KGHSH, CDR2 LQKENI. The CDR3 region is CASSPYRVSNQPQHF. The CDR3 nucleotides are TGTGCCAGCTCACCATACAGGGTTAGCAATCAGCCCCAGCATTTT.

This clonotype has a handful of counts. The V and J genes are TRBV5-1 and TRBJ2-3; D uncertain. The germline V gene encodes CDR1 SGHRS and CDR2 YFSETQ. The CDR3 consists of 15 residues. V was cut by 5 bases and J by 0 bases, with 13 bases left in between. The CDR3 region is CASSPSPYSTDTQYF. CDR3 in DNA: TGCGCCAGCAGTCCCTCACCTTATAGCACAGATACGCAGTATTTT.

The chain recombines TRBV24-1 with TRBJ1-1; D remains ambiguous. CDR1 KGHDR and CDR2 SFDVKD come from the germline V gene. CDR3 length: 14 residues. V dropped 12 bases and J dropped 10 bases, with 26 bases sitting between them. The CDR3 is CAAWGWKSLMRAFF. In DNA, the CDR3 is TGTGCCGCCTGGGGTTGGAAGAGTCTCATGAGAGCTTTCTTT.

This clonotype has at least ten counts. V usage is TRBV7-8 and J usage is TRBJ1-4; no firm D call. Germline lookup yields CDR1 SGHVS and CDR2 FQNEAQ. The length of the CDR3 is 14 residues. The V end lost 6 bases, the J end lost 0 bases, and 8 bases lay between the germline ends. In DNA, the CDR3 is TGTGCCAGCAGTTTACTTGCAACTAATGAAAAACTGTTTTTT. Translated: CASSLLATNEKLFF.

The chain joins TRBV5-1 to TRBJ2-1, with 13 bases matching TRBD2. Trimming removed 3 bases from V and 4 bases from J; junction bases left unmatched: 4. The CDR3 loop spans 16 amino acids. Germline CDR1 is SGHRS and CDR2 is YFSETQ. CDR3 DNA sequence: TGCGCCAGCAGCTCGACTAGCGGGGGGCATTACAATGAGCAGTTCTTC. Its protein is CASSSTSGGHYNEQFF.

This clonotype was observed a few times. This chain connects TRBV20-1 to TRBJ2-5; D possibly matches TRBD1 or TRBD2 (6 bases each). Looked up from germline, CDR1 is DFQATT and CDR2 is SNEGSKA (reference sequence). This CDR3 spans 13 amino acids. Trimming pared 3 bases from V and 3 bases from J, leaving 11 bases between. CDR3 protein: CSARTGDKETQYF. The CDR3 DNA is TGCAGTGCTAGGACGGGGGACAAAGAGACCCAGTACTTC.

This clonotype was counted only a few times. The chain uses TRBV12-3 or TRBV12-4 and TRBJ2-5; no definite D call. The CDR3 length is 13 residues. V lost 3 bases, J lost 2 bases, and 7 bases lay in between. Written as DNA, the CDR3 is TGTGCCAGCAGTTTGATAGAGCAAGAGACCCAGTACTTC. It specifies CASSLIEQETQYF.

This clonotype was counted ten times or more. The chain links TRBV12-3 or TRBV12-4 to TRBJ1-2, with TRBD1 identical over 8 bases. The V and J ends lost 5 bases and 0 bases, in that order; junction bases with no gene match: 5. This CDR3 is built from 15 residues. The CDR3 loop reads CASSRQGATNYGYTF. The CDR3 coding sequence is TGTGCCAGCAGTCGGCAGGGGGCCACTAACTATGGCTACACCTTC.

In its sample, this clonotype was seen a few times. The rearrangement uses TRBV11-2 and TRBJ2-1, with D perhaps TRBD2 (5 bases). CDR1 is SGHAT and CDR2 is FQNNGV in the germline V gene. The V and J ends lost 4 bases and 7 bases respectively, with 14 bases between them. This CDR3 region has 14 residues. The CDR3 DNA sequence: TGTGCCAGCAGCTCTTGGACTCAAGGGAATGAGCAGTTCTTC. This encodes CASSSWTQGNEQFF.

This clonotype was seen repeatedly, ten times or more. This chain connects TRBV12-3 or TRBV12-4 to TRBJ2-7, with TRBD2 matching over 9 bases. J was trimmed by 3 bases and V by 3 bases; bases with no gene match: 6. The CDR3 sequence is 15 residues long. CDR3 sequence: CASSLLAGRVYEQYF. CDR3 sequence (DNA): TGTGCCAGCAGTTTGCTAGCGGGGCGGGTCTACGAGCAGTACTTC.

The chain joins TRBV6-1 to TRBJ2-1; TRBD2 matches 9 bases. V shed 6 bases and J 8 bases; nucleotides not matched to a gene: 8. In germline, CDR1 is MNHNS, CDR2 SASEGT. This CDR3 region has 14 residues. The CDR3 region is CASRRGGSSHEQFF. CDR3 in DNA: TGTGCCAGCAGGCGGGGGGGCAGTTCGCATGAGCAGTTCTTC.

At least ten counts were recorded for this clonotype. This chain connects TRBV24-1 to TRBJ2-1; 10 bases are shared with TRBD2. The CDR3 runs to 16 residues. V was clipped by 4 bases and J by 2 bases; unmatched bases: 4. Germline CDR1 and CDR2: KGHDR and SFDVKD. The CDR3 protein is CATSEPSGRAYNEQFF. CDR3 nucleotide sequence: TGTGCCACCAGTGAGCCGAGCGGGAGGGCCTACAATGAGCAGTTCTTC.

This clonotype was picked up a small number of times. V and J are TRBV20-1 and TRBJ2-5; TRBD2 aligns across 11 bases. Per the germline V gene, CDR1 is DFQATT and CDR2 is SNEGSKA (reference sequence). The V gene end was trimmed by 4 bases and the J gene end by 4 bases; junction bases not matched to a gene: 8. This CDR3 spans 15 amino acids. CDR3 protein: CSAMNSGRARETQYF. CDR3 DNA: TGCAGTGCTATGAATAGCGGGAGGGCCCGAGAGACCCAGTACTTC.

This clonotype has only a few counts. The chain links TRBV20-1 to TRBJ2-7; unclear D gene. Trimming removed 0 bases from V and 0 bases from J, with 18 bases in between. Per germline, CDR1 DFQATT and CDR2 SNEGSKA (reference sequence). There are 17 residues in the CDR3. This chain's CDR3 is CSARDFMAQTLSYEQYF. CDR3 nucleotides: TGCAGTGCTAGAGATTTCATGGCACAGACGCTCTCCTACGAGCAGTACTTC.

The rearrangement uses TRBV3-1 and TRBJ2-5; 7 positions match TRBD1. The CDR3 runs to 15 residues. Germline CDR1 and CDR2: LGHDT and YNNKEL (reference sequence). V lost 1 base, J lost 4 bases, and 6 bases stayed unmatched. Here the CDR3 reads CASSQGGQPSETQYF. The CDR3, as DNA: TGTGCCAGCAGCCAAGGGGGACAGCCGTCAGAGACCCAGTACTTC.

The V call is TRBV7-9, the J call TRBJ2-7; D tentatively fits TRBD1 or TRBD2 (5 bases each). The V and J ends lost 5 bases and 11 bases respectively, with 25 bases between them. CDR3 size: 15 residues. The germline gives CDR1 SEHNR, CDR2 FQNEAQ (reference sequence). CDR3 in DNA: TGTGCCAGCAGCCTCTGGGACGGTGGTTCGGGGATGGAGTACTTC. Its translation: CASSLWDGGSGMEYF. The variable domain in full, completed from reference TRBV7-9 and TRBJ2-7, reads DTGVSQNPRHKITKRGQNVTFRCDPISEHNRLYWYRQTLGQGPEFLTYFQNEAQLEKSRLLSDRFSAERPKGSFSTLEIQRTEQGDSAMYLCASSLWDGGSGMEYFGPGTRLTVT.

This clonotype has a handful of counts. V and J are TRBV30 and TRBJ1-1; a possible D gene is TRBD1 (6 bases). CDR1 and CDR2 (germline): GTSNPN, SVGIG (reference sequence). V was shortened by 1 base and J by 0 bases, with 6 bases between the two germline ends. This CDR3 contains 13 residues. The CDR3 spells CAWSGTVNTEAFF. Here the CDR3 DNA reads TGTGCCTGGAGTGGGACAGTGAACACTGAAGCTTTCTTT.

The rearrangement links TRBV30 to TRBJ2-1; no clear D gene. The CDR3 covers 15 residues. Trimming stripped 4 bases from V and 4 bases from J, with 17 bases between. Germline V gives CDR1 GTSNPN, CDR2 SVGIG (reference sequence). The CDR3 region is CAWKPTRSLYNEQFF. Here the CDR3 DNA reads TGTGCCTGGAAACCTACGCGGAGTTTATACAATGAGCAGTTCTTC.

The V and J genes are TRBV2 and TRBJ1-1; D may be TRBD1 (6 bases). Trimming pared 8 bases from V and 1 base from J, leaving 17 bases between. The CDR3 spans 15 residues. The germline V gene has CDR1 SNHLY and CDR2 FYNNEI. CDR3 in DNA: TGTGCCAGCCCCCCAAGGGGGACAAAGAACACTGAAGCTTTCTTT. Its translation is CASPPRGTKNTEAFF. Full variable domain (missing parts from reference TRBV2 and TRBJ1-1): EPEVTQTPSHQVTQMGQEVILRCVPISNHLYFYWYRQILGQKVEFLVSFYNNEISEKSEIFDDQFSVERPDGSNFTLKIRSTKLEDSAMYFCASPPRGTKNTEAFFGQGTRLTVV.